This T cell receptor beta chain is from a study of blood T cell repertoires in COVID-19. Assay: immunoSEQ multiplex PCR; the TCRdb copy retains only in-frame clones and omits some. The table has 65,000 to 95,000 clones, around four fifths seen once. CDR3 length: 20 residues. Germline V gene lookup returns CDR1 SGHRS and CDR2 YFSETQ. V was shortened by 4 bases and J by 0 bases, with 28 bases between the two germline ends. This TCR derives from a man older than 75 with active or convalescent COVID-19. The gene calls are TRBV5-1 and TRBJ2-5; weak D call: TRBD1 (6 bases). The sequencing input was peripheral blood. The CDR3 DNA follows: TGCGCCAGCAGCCATTTACCCCTAAACTCGGACAGCCCGTACCAAGAGACCCAGTACTTC. Protein sequence: CASSHLPLNSDSPYQETQYF.